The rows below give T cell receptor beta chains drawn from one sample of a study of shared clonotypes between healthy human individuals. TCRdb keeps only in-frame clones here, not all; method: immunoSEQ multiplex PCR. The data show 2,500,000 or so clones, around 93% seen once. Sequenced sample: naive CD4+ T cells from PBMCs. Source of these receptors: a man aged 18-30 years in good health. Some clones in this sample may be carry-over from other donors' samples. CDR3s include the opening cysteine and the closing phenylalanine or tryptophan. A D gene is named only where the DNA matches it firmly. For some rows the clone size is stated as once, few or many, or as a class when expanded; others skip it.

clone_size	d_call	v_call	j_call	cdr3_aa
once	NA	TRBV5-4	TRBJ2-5	CASSLFFSAQETQYF
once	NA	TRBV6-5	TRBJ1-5	CASTPTRGNGQPQHF
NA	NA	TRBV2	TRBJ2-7	CASSVQGTNEQYF
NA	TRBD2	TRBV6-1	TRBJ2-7	CASIWGGLGAYEQYF
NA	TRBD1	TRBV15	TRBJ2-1	CATSTKASGQGYNEQFF
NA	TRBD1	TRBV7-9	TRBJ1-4	CASSLGQGFNEKLFF
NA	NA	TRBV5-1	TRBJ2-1	CASSLATSYNEQFF
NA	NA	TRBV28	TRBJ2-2	CASRLSGGAGTGELFF
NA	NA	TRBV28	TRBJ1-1	CASTGPFSPAFF
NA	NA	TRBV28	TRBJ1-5	CASSLLRRESNQPQHF
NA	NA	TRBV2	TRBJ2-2	CASSGGRNTGELFF
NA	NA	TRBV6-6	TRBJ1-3	CASNPTGYSGNTIYF
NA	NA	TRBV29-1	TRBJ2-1	CSVEGTYNEQFF
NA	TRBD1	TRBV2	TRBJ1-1	CAVTGEKDTEAFF
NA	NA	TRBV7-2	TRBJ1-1	CASSLVGGNTEAFF
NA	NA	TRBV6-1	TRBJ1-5	CASRATQNNQPQHF
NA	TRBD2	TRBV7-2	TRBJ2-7	CASSLTSGLREQYF
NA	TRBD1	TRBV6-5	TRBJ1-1	CASGARGLTEAFF
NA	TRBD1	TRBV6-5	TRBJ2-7	CASKRGQGVYEQYF
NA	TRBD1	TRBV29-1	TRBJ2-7	CSATPTGGASHEQYF
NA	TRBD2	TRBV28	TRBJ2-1	CASSPGTSGFGEQFF
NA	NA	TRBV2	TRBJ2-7	CASSVQGSPEYEQYF
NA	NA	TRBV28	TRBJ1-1	CASSLLPIGAFF
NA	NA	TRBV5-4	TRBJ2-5	CASNVHGETQYF
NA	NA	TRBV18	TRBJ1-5	CASSLQGEYQPQHF
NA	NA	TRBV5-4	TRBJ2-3	CASSLPGSRTDTQYF
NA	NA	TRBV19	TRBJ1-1	CASTAGRGRGNTEAFF
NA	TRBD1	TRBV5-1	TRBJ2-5	CASSSTGGQETQYF
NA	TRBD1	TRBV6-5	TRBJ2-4	CASSPRDRGRNIQYF
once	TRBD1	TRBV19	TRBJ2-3	CATTNPGTGKGDTQYF
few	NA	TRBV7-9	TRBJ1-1	CASSLKGGNTEAFF
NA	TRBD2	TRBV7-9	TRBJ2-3	CASRRTSGRASDTQYF
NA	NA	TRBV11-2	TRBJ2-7	CASSLGPRGLYEQYF
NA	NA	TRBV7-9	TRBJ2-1	CASTQGGSDYNEQFF
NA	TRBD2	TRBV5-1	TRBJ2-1	CASSLTGLAANEQFF
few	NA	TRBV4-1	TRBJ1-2	CASSQEFGADHGYTF
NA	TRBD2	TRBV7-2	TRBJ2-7	CASSLAISGNPYEQYF
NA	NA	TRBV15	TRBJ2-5	CATSRDRAGVQTQYF
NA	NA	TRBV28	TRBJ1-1	CASSPRGANTEAFF
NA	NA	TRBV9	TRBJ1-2	CASSVVDGSSGYTF
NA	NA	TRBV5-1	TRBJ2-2	CASSWSAVDTGELFF
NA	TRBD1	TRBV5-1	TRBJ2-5	CASSIPGQGQQYF
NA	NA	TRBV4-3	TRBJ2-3	CASSQDRDVAQYF
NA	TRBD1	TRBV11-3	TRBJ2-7	CASSRTGGYEQYF